In this sample, the clone carrying this TCR beta chain turned up once. Original data processing: Amplification of reference gene primers was used by the study to estimate nucleated cell counts. Libraries were prepared by immunoSEQ multiplex PCR; TCRdb keeps only in-frame clonotypes and omits some of them. The V and J calls and the clone size are those of that table, but D and trimming were determined from the DNA. The sample includes 350,000 or so clones, 80% to 90% of them seen just once. These data originate in a study of blood T cell repertoires in COVID-19. V shed 1 base, J shed 7 bases, and the junction held 4 bases outside the gene matches. Germline assignment: CDR1 SGHVS and CDR2 FQNEAQ. This CDR3 is 15 amino acids long.

The clonotype originates from a woman aged 40-49 years with acute COVID-19. The specimen was PBMCs or T cells enriched from blood (not recorded which). V is TRBV7-8 and J is TRBJ1-2; 12 nucleotides align to TRBD1. The CDR3 DNA reads as TGTGCCAGCAGCTTAGTGGGGACAGGGGGCGGTGGCTACACCTTC. Protein: CASSLVGTGGGGYTF.